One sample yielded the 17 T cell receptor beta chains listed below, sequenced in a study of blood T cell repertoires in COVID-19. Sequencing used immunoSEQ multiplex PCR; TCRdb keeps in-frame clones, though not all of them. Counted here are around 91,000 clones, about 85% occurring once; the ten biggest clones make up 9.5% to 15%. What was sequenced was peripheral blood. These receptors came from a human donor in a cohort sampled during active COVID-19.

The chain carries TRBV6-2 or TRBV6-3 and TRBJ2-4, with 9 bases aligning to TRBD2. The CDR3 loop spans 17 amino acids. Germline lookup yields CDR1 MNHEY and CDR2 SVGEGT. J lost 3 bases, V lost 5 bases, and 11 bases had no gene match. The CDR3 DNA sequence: TGTGCCAGCAGTCCCGGGACTAGCATTGAGGGCAAAAACATTCAGTACTTC. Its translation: CASSPGTSIEGKNIQYF.

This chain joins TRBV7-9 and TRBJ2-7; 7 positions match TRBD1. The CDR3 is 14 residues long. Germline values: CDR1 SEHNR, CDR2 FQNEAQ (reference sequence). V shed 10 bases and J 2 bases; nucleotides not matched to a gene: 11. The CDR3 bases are TGTGCCACCCTCACAGGCCAGGGGGCCTACGAGCAGTACTTC. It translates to CATLTGQGAYEQYF. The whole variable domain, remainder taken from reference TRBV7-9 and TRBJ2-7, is DTGVSQNPRHKITKRGQNVTFRCDPISEHNRLYWYRQTLGQGPEFLTYFQNEAQLEKSRLLSDRFSAERPKGSFSTLEIQRTEQGDSAMYLCATLTGQGAYEQYFGPGTRLTVT.

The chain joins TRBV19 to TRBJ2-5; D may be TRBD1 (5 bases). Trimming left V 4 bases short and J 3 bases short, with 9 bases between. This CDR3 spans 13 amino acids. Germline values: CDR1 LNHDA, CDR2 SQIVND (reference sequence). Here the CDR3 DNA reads TGTGCCAGTAGTAGGGGCAGAGAAGAGACCCAGTACTTC. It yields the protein CASSRGREETQYF.

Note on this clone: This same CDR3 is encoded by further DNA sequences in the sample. This CDR3 is CASSMGRGTGELFF. The CDR3 DNA reads TGTGCCAGTAGTATGGGGAGAGGCACCGGGGAGCTGTTTTTT. The V and J genes are TRBV19 and TRBJ2-2; tentative D call: TRBD2 (5 bases). Trimming took off 3 bases at V and 4 bases at J, with 9 bases between the two ends. The CDR3 extends over 14 amino acids. CDR1 is LNHDA and CDR2 is SQIVND in the germline V gene (reference sequence).

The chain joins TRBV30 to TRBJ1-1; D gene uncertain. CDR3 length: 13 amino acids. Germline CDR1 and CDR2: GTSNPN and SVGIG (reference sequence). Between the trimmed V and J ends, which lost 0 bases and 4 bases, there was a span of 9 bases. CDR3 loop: CAWSVLAATEAFF. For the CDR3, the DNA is TGTGCCTGGAGTGTACTTGCCGCCACTGAAGCTTTCTTT.

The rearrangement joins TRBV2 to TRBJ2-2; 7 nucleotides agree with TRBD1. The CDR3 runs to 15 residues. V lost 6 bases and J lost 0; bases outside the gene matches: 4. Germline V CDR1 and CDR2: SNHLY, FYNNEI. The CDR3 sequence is CASSRDSANTGELFF. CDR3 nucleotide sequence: TGTGCCAGCAGCCGGGACAGTGCGAACACCGGGGAGCTGTTTTTT.

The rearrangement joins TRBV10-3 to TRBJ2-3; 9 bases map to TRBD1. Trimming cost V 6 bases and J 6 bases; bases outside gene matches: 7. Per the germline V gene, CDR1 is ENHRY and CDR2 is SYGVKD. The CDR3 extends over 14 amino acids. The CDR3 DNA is TGTGCCATCAGAGGAGGGACAGGGCTCGATACGCAGTATTTT. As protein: CAIRGGTGLDTQYF.

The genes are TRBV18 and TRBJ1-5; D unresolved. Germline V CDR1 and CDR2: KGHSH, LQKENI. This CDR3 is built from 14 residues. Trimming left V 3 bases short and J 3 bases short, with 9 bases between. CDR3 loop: CASSPTANNQPQHF. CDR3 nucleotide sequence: TGTGCCAGCTCACCGACTGCAAACAATCAGCCCCAGCATTTT.

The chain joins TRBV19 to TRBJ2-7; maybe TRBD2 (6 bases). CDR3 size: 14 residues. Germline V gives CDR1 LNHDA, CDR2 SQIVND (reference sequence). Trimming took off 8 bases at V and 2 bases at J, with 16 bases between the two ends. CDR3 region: CASAELGGPYEQYF. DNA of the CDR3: TGTGCCAGTGCCGAATTGGGGGGTCCCTACGAGCAGTACTTC.

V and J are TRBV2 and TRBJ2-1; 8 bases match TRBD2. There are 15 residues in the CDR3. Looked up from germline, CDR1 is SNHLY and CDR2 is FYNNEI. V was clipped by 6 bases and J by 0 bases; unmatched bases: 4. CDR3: CASSASGSSYNEQFF. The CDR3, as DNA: TGTGCCAGCAGCGCTAGCGGGTCCTCCTACAATGAGCAGTTCTTC.

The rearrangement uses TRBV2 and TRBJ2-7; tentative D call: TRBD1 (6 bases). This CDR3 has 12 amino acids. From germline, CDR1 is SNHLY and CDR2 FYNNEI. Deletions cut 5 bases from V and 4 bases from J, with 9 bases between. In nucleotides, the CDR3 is TGTGCCAGCAGTAGTACAGGGTACGAGCAGTACTTC. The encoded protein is CASSSTGYEQYF.

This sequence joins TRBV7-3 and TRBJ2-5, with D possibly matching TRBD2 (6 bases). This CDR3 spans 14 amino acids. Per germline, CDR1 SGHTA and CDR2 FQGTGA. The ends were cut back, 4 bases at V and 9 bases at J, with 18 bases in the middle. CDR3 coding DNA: TGTGCCAGCAGCTCGCAGGGACTCAATGGGGCCCAGTACTTC. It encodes CASSSQGLNGAQYF.

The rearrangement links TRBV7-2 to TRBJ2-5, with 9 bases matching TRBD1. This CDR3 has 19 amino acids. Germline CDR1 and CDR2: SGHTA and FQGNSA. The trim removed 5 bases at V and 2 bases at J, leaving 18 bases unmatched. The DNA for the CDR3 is TGTGCCAGCAGCCCCGGCATTGGAAGGGGGACAGGGCTGCAAGAGACCCAGTACTTC. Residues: CASSPGIGRGTGLQETQYF.

DNA for the CDR3: TGTGCCAGCAGCCTGGGGAGAGGCACTAATCAGCCCCAGCATTTT. It codes for CASSLGRGTNQPQHF. The V gene is TRBV5-5, the J gene TRBJ1-5, with D unclear. V gave up 4 bases and J gave up 4 bases, with 15 bases separating them. The CDR3 is 15 amino acids. Germline V CDR1 and CDR2: SGHKS, YYEKEE (reference sequence).

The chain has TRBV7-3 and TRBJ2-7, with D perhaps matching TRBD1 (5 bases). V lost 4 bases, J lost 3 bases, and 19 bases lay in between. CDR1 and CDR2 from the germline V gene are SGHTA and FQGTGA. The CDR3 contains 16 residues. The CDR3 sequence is CASSSRRYQGFYEQYF. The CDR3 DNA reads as TGTGCCAGCAGCTCCCGCAGGTACCAGGGATTCTACGAGCAGTACTTC. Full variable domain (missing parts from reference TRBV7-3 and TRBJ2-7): GAGVSQTPSNKVTEKGKYVELRCDPISGHTALYWYRQSLGQGPEFLIYFQGTGAADDSGLPNDRFFAVRPEGSVSTLKIQRTERGDSAVYLCASSSRRYQGFYEQYFGPGTRLTVT.

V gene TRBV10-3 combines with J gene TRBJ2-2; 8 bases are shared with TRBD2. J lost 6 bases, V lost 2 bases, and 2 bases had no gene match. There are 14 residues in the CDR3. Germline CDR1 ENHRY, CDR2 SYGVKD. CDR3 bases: TGTGCCATCAGTGAGCGGGAGGGCCCCGGGGAGCTGTTTTTT. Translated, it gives CAISEREGPGELFF.

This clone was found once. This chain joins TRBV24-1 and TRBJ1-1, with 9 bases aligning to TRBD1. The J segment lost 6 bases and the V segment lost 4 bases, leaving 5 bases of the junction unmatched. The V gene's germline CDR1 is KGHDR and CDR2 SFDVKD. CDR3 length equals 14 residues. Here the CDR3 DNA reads TGTGCCACCAGTGACCCGGGACAGGGATCTGAAGCTTTCTTT. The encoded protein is CATSDPGQGSEAFF.